This is a list of T cell receptor beta chains from one sample in a study of shared clonotypes between healthy human individuals. The data were produced by immunoSEQ multiplex PCR, yet TCRdb's version contains in-frame clones alone and is incomplete. The table records about a million clones, about 77% of them present only once. Sequenced sample: memory CD4+ T cells sorted from blood. Every receptor here comes from a man aged 18 to 29 in good health. The CDR3 runs from the conserved cysteine through the conserved F or W. D genes are given only for firm matches. For some rows the clone size is stated as once, few or many, or as a class when expanded; others skip it.

v_call: TRBV20-1
j_call: TRBJ2-7
d_call: .
clone_size: once
cdr3_aa: CSARADPEQYF
cdr3_nt: TGCAGTGCTAGAGCCGACCCGGAGCAGTACTTC

v_call: TRBV2
j_call: TRBJ2-3
d_call: TRBD2
clone_size: once
cdr3_aa: CASSRLTSGSADTQYF
cdr3_nt: TGTGCCAGCAGTCGCCTTACTAGCGGTTCTGCAGATACGCAGTATTTT

v_call: TRBV29-1
j_call: TRBJ1-1
d_call: .
clone_size: few
cdr3_aa: CSIRGLGGKNTEAFF
cdr3_nt: TGCAGCATCCGAGGATTGGGGGGGAAGAACACTGAAGCTTTCTTT

v_call: TRBV19
j_call: TRBJ1-3
d_call: .
clone_size: .
cdr3_aa: CASMSSGNTIYF
cdr3_nt: TGTGCCAGTATGAGCTCTGGAAACACCATATATTTT

v_call: TRBV19
j_call: TRBJ1-5
d_call: .
clone_size: .
cdr3_aa: CASSIEGNQPQHF
cdr3_nt: TGTGCCAGTAGTATCGAGGGCAATCAGCCCCAGCATTTT

v_call: TRBV25-1
j_call: TRBJ2-1
d_call: TRBD2
clone_size: .
cdr3_aa: CASSVLTGRKFF
cdr3_nt: TGTGCCAGCAGTGTCCTGACCGGGAGGAAGTTCTTC

v_call: TRBV5-1
j_call: TRBJ1-5
d_call: .
clone_size: few
cdr3_aa: CASSLGGPSNQPQHF
cdr3_nt: TGCGCCAGCAGCTTGGGGGGGCCTAGCAATCAGCCCCAGCATTTT

v_call: TRBV11-3
j_call: TRBJ1-1
d_call: .
clone_size: medium-sized
cdr3_aa: CASSLDGRGGQDEAFF
cdr3_nt: TGTGCCAGCAGCTTAGATGGTAGAGGGGGGCAAGATGAAGCTTTCTTT

v_call: TRBV28
j_call: TRBJ1-2
d_call: .
clone_size: .
cdr3_aa: CASSWSKGYTF
cdr3_nt: TGTGCCAGCAGTTGGTCCAAGGGCTACACCTTC

v_call: TRBV7-2
j_call: TRBJ1-1
d_call: .
clone_size: few
cdr3_aa: CASSFRAWGDTEAFF
cdr3_nt: TGTGCCAGCAGCTTTAGGGCGTGGGGAGACACTGAAGCTTTCTTT

v_call: TRBV11-3
j_call: TRBJ2-3
d_call: .
clone_size: few
cdr3_aa: CASSLGNPGSTDTQYF
cdr3_nt: TGTGCCAGCAGCTTGGGAAATCCCGGGAGCACAGATACGCAGTATTTT

v_call: TRBV7-2
j_call: TRBJ2-7
d_call: TRBD2
clone_size: .
cdr3_aa: CASSPGGLAGLYEQYF
cdr3_nt: TGTGCCAGCAGCCCCGGGGGGCTAGCGGGTCTTTACGAGCAGTACTTC

v_call: TRBV5-8
j_call: TRBJ1-5
d_call: TRBD1
clone_size: few
cdr3_aa: CASRDDRGDQPQHF
cdr3_nt: TGTGCCAGCAGGGATGACAGGGGCGATCAGCCCCAGCATTTT

v_call: TRBV19
j_call: TRBJ2-7
d_call: TRBD2
clone_size: few
cdr3_aa: CASSLREGPSYEQYF
cdr3_nt: TGTGCCAGTAGCCTTAGGGAGGGGCCCTCCTACGAGCAGTACTTC

v_call: TRBV9
j_call: TRBJ1-6
d_call: .
clone_size: .
cdr3_aa: CASSAGDGSSSYNSPLHF
cdr3_nt: TGTGCCAGCAGCGCGGGGGACGGTTCGAGCTCCTATAATTCACCCCTCCACTTT

v_call: TRBV6-6
j_call: TRBJ1-1
d_call: .
clone_size: .
cdr3_aa: CAVISNQMNTEAFF
cdr3_nt: TGTGCCGTAATCTCGAATCAAATGAACACTGAAGCTTTCTTT

v_call: TRBV10-3
j_call: TRBJ2-7
d_call: .
clone_size: .
cdr3_aa: CAISDPYEQYF
cdr3_nt: TGTGCCATCAGTGATCCTTACGAGCAGTACTTC

v_call: TRBV5-4
j_call: TRBJ1-6
d_call: .
clone_size: .
cdr3_aa: CASSRSGTYNSPLHF
cdr3_nt: TGTGCCAGCAGCCGCAGTGGCACCTATAATTCACCCCTCCACTTT

v_call: TRBV10-1
j_call: TRBJ2-3
d_call: .
clone_size: .
cdr3_aa: CASSDGGPLDTQYF
cdr3_nt: TGCGCCAGCAGTGACGGGGGGCCGTTAGATACGCAGTATTTT

v_call: TRBV20-1
j_call: TRBJ1-2
d_call: .
clone_size: .
cdr3_aa: CSATTGYGYTF
cdr3_nt: TGCAGTGCAACGACGGGCTATGGCTACACCTTC

v_call: TRBV18
j_call: TRBJ2-7
d_call: .
clone_size: once
cdr3_aa: CASSPPNLGDEQYF
cdr3_nt: TGTGCCAGCTCACCACCGAATTTAGGGGACGAGCAGTACTTC

v_call: TRBV30
j_call: TRBJ2-5
d_call: TRBD2
clone_size: .
cdr3_aa: CAWSGGTSIQTQYF
cdr3_nt: TGTGCCTGGAGTGGTGGGACTAGCATTCAGACCCAGTACTTC

v_call: TRBV19
j_call: TRBJ2-2
d_call: .
clone_size: .
cdr3_aa: CASKPTAANTGELFF
cdr3_nt: TGTGCCAGTAAACCGACGGCCGCGAACACCGGGGAGCTGTTTTTT

v_call: TRBV5-8
j_call: TRBJ2-2
d_call: .
clone_size: .
cdr3_aa: CASSLAVGGPGELFF
cdr3_nt: TGTGCCAGCAGCTTGGCCGTAGGGGGACCCGGGGAGCTGTTTTTT

v_call: TRBV29-1
j_call: TRBJ1-2
d_call: TRBD1
clone_size: .
cdr3_aa: CSFRTGGPQGYTF
cdr3_nt: TGCAGCTTTCGGACAGGGGGCCCTCAGGGCTACACCTTC

v_call: TRBV23-1
j_call: TRBJ2-6
d_call: .
clone_size: .
cdr3_aa: CASKFGGSLGCFGANVLTF
cdr3_nt: TGCGCCAGCAAATTTGGGGGGAGCTTGGGCTGCTTTGGGGCCAACGTCCTGACTTTC

v_call: TRBV10-3
j_call: TRBJ1-5
d_call: TRBD1
clone_size: .
cdr3_aa: CAIRKGQGIDQPQHF
cdr3_nt: TGTGCCATCAGGAAAGGACAGGGGATCGATCAGCCCCAGCATTTT

v_call: TRBV4-2
j_call: TRBJ2-5
d_call: .
clone_size: .
cdr3_aa: CASSQEGSRDQETQYF
cdr3_nt: TGTGCCAGCAGCCAAGAAGGGTCGAGGGACCAAGAGACCCAGTACTTC

v_call: TRBV18
j_call: TRBJ2-5
d_call: TRBD1
clone_size: .
cdr3_aa: CASSPLAGTEETQYF
cdr3_nt: TGTGCCAGCTCACCACTCGCCGGGACAGAAGAGACCCAGTACTTC

v_call: TRBV5-1
j_call: TRBJ2-2
d_call: TRBD2
clone_size: .
cdr3_aa: CASSQGLAGAGELFF
cdr3_nt: TGCGCCAGCAGCCAGGGACTAGCGGGAGCCGGGGAGCTGTTTTTT

v_call: TRBV7-2
j_call: TRBJ1-1
d_call: .
clone_size: few
cdr3_aa: CASSFVGSTEAFF
cdr3_nt: TGTGCCAGCAGCTTTGTAGGGAGCACTGAAGCTTTCTTT

v_call: TRBV10-1
j_call: TRBJ2-7
d_call: .
clone_size: .
cdr3_aa: CASRDTSAYEQYF
cdr3_nt: TGCGCCAGCAGGGACACCTCCGCCTACGAGCAGTACTTC

v_call: TRBV5-1
j_call: TRBJ2-3
d_call: TRBD1
clone_size: .
cdr3_aa: CASSLGQGSTDTQYF
cdr3_nt: TGCGCCAGCAGCTTGGGACAGGGAAGCACAGATACGCAGTATTTT

v_call: TRBV10-3
j_call: TRBJ2-5
d_call: .
clone_size: .
cdr3_aa: CAISGSRQETQYF
cdr3_nt: TGTGCCATCAGTGGGAGTAGACAAGAGACCCAGTACTTC

v_call: TRBV9
j_call: TRBJ2-5
d_call: .
clone_size: few
cdr3_aa: CASSVGGRETQYF
cdr3_nt: TGTGCCAGCAGCGTAGGGGGAAGGGAGACCCAGTACTTC

v_call: TRBV30
j_call: TRBJ2-7
d_call: TRBD2
clone_size: .
cdr3_aa: CAWSGAGEYEQYF
cdr3_nt: TGTGCCTGGAGTGGCGCGGGGGAGTACGAGCAGTACTTC

v_call: TRBV30
j_call: TRBJ1-1
d_call: .
clone_size: .
cdr3_aa: CAWSAGTGNTEAFF
cdr3_nt: TGTGCCTGGAGCGCTGGAACAGGGAACACTGAAGCTTTCTTT

v_call: TRBV7-2
j_call: TRBJ1-3
d_call: .
clone_size: .
cdr3_aa: CASSTGLGNTIYF
cdr3_nt: TGTGCCAGCAGCACGGGCCTTGGAAACACCATATATTTT

v_call: TRBV6-6
j_call: TRBJ1-4
d_call: .
clone_size: .
cdr3_aa: CASSRDTNEKLFF
cdr3_nt: TGTGCCAGCAGCCGGGATACTAATGAAAAACTGTTTTTT

v_call: TRBV7-2
j_call: TRBJ2-3
d_call: .
clone_size: .
cdr3_aa: CASRALAPYTDTQYF
cdr3_nt: TGTGCCAGCAGGGCTCTAGCGCCTTACACAGATACGCAGTATTTT

v_call: TRBV5-1
j_call: TRBJ1-2
d_call: .
clone_size: few
cdr3_aa: CASSPLQGRNYGYTF
cdr3_nt: TGCGCCAGCAGCCCGCTACAGGGTCGGAACTATGGCTACACCTTC

v_call: TRBV30
j_call: TRBJ2-2
d_call: .
clone_size: .
cdr3_aa: CAWSERTGELFF
cdr3_nt: TGTGCCTGGAGTGAGCGAACCGGGGAGCTGTTTTTT

v_call: TRBV19
j_call: TRBJ1-6
d_call: .
clone_size: .
cdr3_aa: CASSTRGQLGSPLHF
cdr3_nt: TGTGCCAGTAGTACCCGCGGACAGCTCGGATCACCCCTCCACTTT

v_call: TRBV5-1
j_call: TRBJ2-2
d_call: .
clone_size: .
cdr3_aa: CASSLGGADKTGELFF
cdr3_nt: TGCGCCAGCAGCTTAGGAGGGGCGGATAAAACCGGGGAGCTGTTTTTT

v_call: TRBV5-4
j_call: TRBJ2-3
d_call: .
clone_size: .
cdr3_aa: CASSQRGSTDTQYF
cdr3_nt: TGTGCCAGCAGCCAGCGAGGAAGCACAGATACGCAGTATTTT

v_call: TRBV10-3
j_call: TRBJ2-4
d_call: .
clone_size: .
cdr3_aa: CAISHRTENIQYF
cdr3_nt: TGTGCCATCAGTCACCGGACAGAAAACATTCAGTACTTC

v_call: TRBV4-2
j_call: TRBJ1-4
d_call: .
clone_size: few
cdr3_aa: CASSQDTLKELFF
cdr3_nt: TGTGCCAGCAGCCAAGATACCTTGAAAGAACTGTTTTTT

v_call: TRBV5-1
j_call: TRBJ2-2
d_call: .
clone_size: .
cdr3_aa: CASSLPTGFANTGELFF
cdr3_nt: TGCGCCAGCAGCCTCCCGACTGGGTTCGCGAACACCGGGGAGCTGTTTTTT

v_call: TRBV7-2
j_call: TRBJ2-7
d_call: .
clone_size: .
cdr3_aa: CASSPKGSATREQYF
cdr3_nt: TGTGCCAGCAGCCCGAAGGGGTCTGCTACTCGCGAGCAGTACTTC

v_call: TRBV30
j_call: TRBJ1-1
d_call: .
clone_size: .
cdr3_aa: CAWSTPTGLNTEAFF
cdr3_nt: TGTGCCTGGAGTACCCCCACAGGGCTGAACACTGAAGCTTTCTTT

v_call: TRBV19
j_call: TRBJ1-2
d_call: .
clone_size: .
cdr3_aa: CASKGGLGEPRHGYTF
cdr3_nt: TGTGCCAGTAAGGGCGGGCTCGGAGAACCGCGGCATGGCTACACCTTC

v_call: TRBV6-1
j_call: TRBJ2-2
d_call: TRBD1
clone_size: few
cdr3_aa: CASSPSTGGTGELFF
cdr3_nt: TGTGCCAGCAGTCCGTCGACAGGGGGGACCGGGGAGCTGTTTTTT

v_call: TRBV27
j_call: TRBJ1-2
d_call: .
clone_size: .
cdr3_aa: CASGRGPPTNYGYTF
cdr3_nt: TGTGCCAGCGGGCGTGGGCCACCTACTAACTATGGCTACACCTTC

v_call: TRBV2
j_call: TRBJ1-1
d_call: .
clone_size: .
cdr3_aa: CASGSGVQAFF
cdr3_nt: TGTGCCAGCGGTTCGGGGGTTCAAGCTTTCTTT

v_call: TRBV10-3
j_call: TRBJ2-2
d_call: TRBD2
clone_size: .
cdr3_aa: CAISDKAGGNTGELFF
cdr3_nt: TGTGCCATCTCGGATAAGGCGGGAGGGAACACCGGGGAGCTGTTTTTT

v_call: TRBV30
j_call: TRBJ2-7
d_call: .
clone_size: .
cdr3_aa: CAWSVHQGSEQYF
cdr3_nt: TGTGCCTGGAGTGTACATCAGGGCAGCGAGCAGTACTTC

v_call: TRBV18
j_call: TRBJ2-5
d_call: TRBD1
clone_size: once
cdr3_aa: CASSPQRQGRETQYF
cdr3_nt: TGTGCCAGCTCACCGCAACGACAGGGCAGAGAGACCCAGTACTTC

v_call: TRBV6-1
j_call: TRBJ1-4
d_call: TRBD1
clone_size: .
cdr3_aa: CASSESMSGGNEKLFF
cdr3_nt: TGTGCCAGCAGTGAAAGTATGTCAGGGGGCAATGAAAAACTGTTTTTT